The rows below give T cell receptor beta chains drawn from one sample of a study of blood T cell repertoires in COVID-19. Some clones are missing from TCRdb's copy, which holds only in-frame ones; the method was immunoSEQ multiplex PCR. The data hold some 300,000 clones, with roughly 87% observed a single time. The source material was peripheral blood. These receptors all come from a man aged 18 to 35 with active or convalescent COVID-19. The CDR3 runs from the conserved cysteine through the conserved F or W. A D gene is named only where the DNA matches it firmly. Size is stated for part of the rows, as once, few or many counts, or as a class when the clone is expanded.

clone_size d_call cdr3_length j_call v_call cdr3_aa cdr3_nt
. TRBD1 17 TRBJ1-1 TRBV11-2 CASREWTGAVVGTEAFF TGTGCCAGCAGAGAATGGACAGGGGCGGTTGTGGGCACTGAAGCTTTCTTT
few TRBD1 15 TRBJ2-7 TRBV6-1 CASSDLGQGSYEQYF TGTGCCAGCAGTGATCTGGGACAGGGGTCCTACGAGCAGTACTTC
. TRBD2 17 TRBJ2-1 TRBV30 CAWSVLAGCPPGDEQFF TGTGCCTGGAGTGTCCTAGCGGGTTGTCCACCGGGTGATGAGCAGTTCTTC
. TRBD1 14 TRBJ1-4 TRBV28 CASSLGTGHKKLFF TGTGCCAGCAGTTTAGGGACAGGCCATAAAAAACTGTTTTTT
. TRBD1 16 TRBJ2-6 TRBV19 CASTAGGPSGANVLTF TGTGCCAGTACGGCAGGGGGACCCTCTGGGGCCAACGTCCTGACTTTC
. TRBD1 16 TRBJ1-5 TRBV19 CASSIPRQGGNQPQHF TGTGCCAGTAGTATCCCCCGACAGGGGGGAAATCAGCCCCAGCATTTT
. . 14 TRBJ1-1 TRBV6-5 CASSSGHQNTEAFF TGTGCCAGCAGTTCTGGACACCAGAACACTGAAGCTTTCTTT
. TRBD2 13 TRBJ2-2 TRBV7-8 CARGEGLTGELFF TGTGCCCGGGGGGAGGGTCTCACCGGGGAGCTGTTTTTT
. . 11 TRBJ2-7 TRBV20-1 CSASGGAEQYF TGCAGTGCATCCGGAGGGGCCGAGCAGTACTTC
. . 10 TRBJ2-1 TRBV10-1 CATPGNEQFF TGCGCCACTCCGGGGAATGAGCAGTTCTTC
once . 15 TRBJ2-1 TRBV5-4 CASSAGDNSYNEQFF TGTGCCAGCAGCGCTGGGGACAACTCCTACAATGAGCAGTTCTTC
. TRBD1 19 TRBJ2-5 TRBV3-1/TRBV3-2 CASSQGTGAPGPHRETQYF TGTGCCAGCAGCCAAGGGACAGGGGCCCCGGGCCCCCATCGGGAGACCCAGTACTTC
. . 17 TRBJ1-1 TRBV13 CASSPTGPGGFYTEAFF TGTGCCAGCAGCCCAACGGGACCGGGAGGGTTTTACACTGAAGCTTTCTTT
. . 14 TRBJ2-7 TRBV11-2 CASSPNRFSYEQYF TGTGCCAGCAGCCCCAACAGATTCTCCTACGAGCAGTACTTC